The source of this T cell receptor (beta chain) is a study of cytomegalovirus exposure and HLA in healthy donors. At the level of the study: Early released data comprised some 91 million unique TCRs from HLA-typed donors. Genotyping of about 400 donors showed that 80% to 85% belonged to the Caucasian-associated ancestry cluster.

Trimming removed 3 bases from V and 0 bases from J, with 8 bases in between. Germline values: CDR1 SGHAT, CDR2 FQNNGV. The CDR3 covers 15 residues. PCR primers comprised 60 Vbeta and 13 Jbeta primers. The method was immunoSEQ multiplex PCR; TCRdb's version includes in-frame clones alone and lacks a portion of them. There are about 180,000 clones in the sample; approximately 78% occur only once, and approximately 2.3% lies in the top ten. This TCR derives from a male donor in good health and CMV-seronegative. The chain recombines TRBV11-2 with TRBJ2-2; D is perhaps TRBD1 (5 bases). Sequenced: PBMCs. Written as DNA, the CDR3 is TGTGCCAGCAGCTTTCCAGGGTCGAACACCGGGGAGCTGTTTTTT. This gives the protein CASSFPGSNTGELFF.